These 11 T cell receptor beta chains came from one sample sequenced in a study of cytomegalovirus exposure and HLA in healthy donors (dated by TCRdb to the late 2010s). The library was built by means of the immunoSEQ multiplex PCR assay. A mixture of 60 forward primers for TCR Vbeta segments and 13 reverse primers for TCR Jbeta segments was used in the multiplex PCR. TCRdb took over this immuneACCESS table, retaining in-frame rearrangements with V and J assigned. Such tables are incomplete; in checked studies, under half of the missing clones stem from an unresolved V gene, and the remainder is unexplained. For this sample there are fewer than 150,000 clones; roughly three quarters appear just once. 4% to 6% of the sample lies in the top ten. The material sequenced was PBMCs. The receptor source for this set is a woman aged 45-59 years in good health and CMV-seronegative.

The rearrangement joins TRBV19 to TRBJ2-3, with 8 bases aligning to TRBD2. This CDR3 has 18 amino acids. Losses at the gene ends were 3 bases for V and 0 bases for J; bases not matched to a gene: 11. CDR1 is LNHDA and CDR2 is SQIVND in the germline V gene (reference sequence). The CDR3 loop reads CASSMSSRGASSTDTQYF. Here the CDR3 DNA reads TGTGCCAGTAGTATGAGTTCGCGGGGGGCCTCTAGCACAGATACGCAGTATTTT.

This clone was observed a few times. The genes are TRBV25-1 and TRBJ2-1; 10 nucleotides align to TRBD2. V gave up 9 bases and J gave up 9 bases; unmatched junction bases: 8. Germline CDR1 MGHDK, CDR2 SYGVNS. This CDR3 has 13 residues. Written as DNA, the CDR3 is TGTGCCAGTGGGGGACTAGCGCGGGGTGAGCAGTTCTTC. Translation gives CASGGLARGEQFF.

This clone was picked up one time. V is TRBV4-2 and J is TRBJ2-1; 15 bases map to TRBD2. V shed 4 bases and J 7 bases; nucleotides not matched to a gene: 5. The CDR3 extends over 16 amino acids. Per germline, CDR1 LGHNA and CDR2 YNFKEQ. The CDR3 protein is CASSPAGTSGGNEQFF. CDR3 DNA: TGTGCCAGCAGCCCTGCCGGGACTAGCGGGGGGAATGAGCAGTTCTTC.

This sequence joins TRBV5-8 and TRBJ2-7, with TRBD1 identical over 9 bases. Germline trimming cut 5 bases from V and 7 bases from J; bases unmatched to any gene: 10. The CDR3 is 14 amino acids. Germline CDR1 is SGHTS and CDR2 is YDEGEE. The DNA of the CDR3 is TGTGCCAGCAGGGGGGTGGGACAGGGAAAAGAGCAGTACTTC. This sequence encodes CASRGVGQGKEQYF.

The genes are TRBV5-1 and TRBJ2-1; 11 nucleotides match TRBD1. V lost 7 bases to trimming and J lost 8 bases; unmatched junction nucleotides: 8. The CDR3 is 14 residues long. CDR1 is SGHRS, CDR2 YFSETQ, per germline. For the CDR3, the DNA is TGCGCCAGCGGACAGGGGGCGAGGTTATATGAGCAGTTCTTC. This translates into CASGQGARLYEQFF. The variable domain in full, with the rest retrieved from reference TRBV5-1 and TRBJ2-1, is KAGVTQTPRYLIKTRGQQVTLSCSPISGHRSVSWYQQTPGQGLQFLFEYFSETQRNKGNFPGRFSGRQFSNSRSEMNVSTLELGDSALYLCASGQGARLYEQFFGPGTRLTVL.

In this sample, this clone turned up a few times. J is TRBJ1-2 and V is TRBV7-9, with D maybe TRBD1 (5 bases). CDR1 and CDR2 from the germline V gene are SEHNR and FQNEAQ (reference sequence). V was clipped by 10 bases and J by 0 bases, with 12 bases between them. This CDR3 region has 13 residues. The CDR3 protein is CAITDTTNYGYTF. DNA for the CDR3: TGTGCCATAACGGACACGACTAACTATGGCTACACCTTC.

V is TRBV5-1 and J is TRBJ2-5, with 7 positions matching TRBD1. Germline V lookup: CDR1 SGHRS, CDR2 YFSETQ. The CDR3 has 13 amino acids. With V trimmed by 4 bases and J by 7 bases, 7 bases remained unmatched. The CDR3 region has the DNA TGCGCCAGCAGCCTCGGGACAGAGGGGACCCAGTACTTC. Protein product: CASSLGTEGTQYF. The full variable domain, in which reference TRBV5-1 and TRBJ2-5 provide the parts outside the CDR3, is KAGVTQTPRYLIKTRGQQVTLSCSPISGHRSVSWYQQTPGQGLQFLFEYFSETQRNKGNFPGRFSGRQFSNSRSEMNVSTLELGDSALYLCASSLGTEGTQYFGPGTRLLVL.

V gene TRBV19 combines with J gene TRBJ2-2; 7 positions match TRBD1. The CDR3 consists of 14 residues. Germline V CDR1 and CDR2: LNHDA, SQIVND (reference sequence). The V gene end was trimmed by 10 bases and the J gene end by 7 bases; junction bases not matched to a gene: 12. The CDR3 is CATLKQGWNGELFF. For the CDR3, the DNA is TGTGCCACCTTAAAACAGGGGTGGAACGGGGAGCTGTTTTTT.

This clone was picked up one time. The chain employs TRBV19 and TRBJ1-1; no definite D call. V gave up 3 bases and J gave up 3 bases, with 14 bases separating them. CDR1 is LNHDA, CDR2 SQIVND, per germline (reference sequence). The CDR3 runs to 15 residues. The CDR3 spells CASSIRPLSYTEAFF. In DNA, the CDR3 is TGTGCCAGTAGTATTCGTCCCCTCTCGTACACTGAAGCTTTCTTT.

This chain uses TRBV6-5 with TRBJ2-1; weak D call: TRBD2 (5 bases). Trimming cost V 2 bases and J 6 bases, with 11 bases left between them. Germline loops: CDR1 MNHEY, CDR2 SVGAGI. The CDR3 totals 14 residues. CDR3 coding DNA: TGTGCCAGCAGTTACATCGGGGAAGGCAATGAGCAGTTCTTC. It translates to CASSYIGEGNEQFF.

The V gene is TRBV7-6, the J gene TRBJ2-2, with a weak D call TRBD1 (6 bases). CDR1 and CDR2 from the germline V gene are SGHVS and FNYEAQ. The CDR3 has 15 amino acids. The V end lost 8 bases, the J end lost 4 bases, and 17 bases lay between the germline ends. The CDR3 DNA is TGTGCCAGCTATACACAGGGTTCGGGCACCGGGGAGCTGTTTTTT. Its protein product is CASYTQGSGTGELFF.